What follows is one T cell receptor beta chain and its context. Its specificity is unknown. From the RT-PCR reads, TCRdb called clonotypes with MiXCR, one entry per CDR3 protein. Among 4,000 to 6,000 distinct CDR3 sequences listed, roughly 91% were seen once. This entry belongs to a study of yellow fever vaccine responses in identical twins. Notes on the study in general: Twins showed a vaccine T cell response that reportedly seemed partly convergent, partly personalized.

V was shortened by 1 base and J by 1 base, with 10 bases between the two germline ends. CDR1 is LGHNA, CDR2 YNFKEQ, per germline. This CDR3 contains 15 residues. The sequencing used T cells from blood (PBMCs), unsorted or a sorted subset (not recorded which), collected before or after yellow fever vaccination (not recorded which). The source is a woman aged 18-29 years who received the yellow fever vaccine. The V call is TRBV4-2, the J call TRBJ2-5; D is perhaps TRBD1 or TRBD2 (5 bases each). The CDR3 DNA reads TGTGCCAGCAGCCAAGCCTTGGGGACCCAAGAGACCCAGTACTTC. Amino acid sequence: CASSQALGTQETQYF.